This T cell receptor beta chain was obtained from a study of blood T cell repertoires in COVID-19. Overall study context: Nucleic acid was either cDNA or gDNA, and it came from T cells, B-cell-depleted T cells, or PBMCs.

Clones were sequenced by immunoSEQ multiplex PCR, and TCRdb holds only the in-frame ones, with some missing. Here the sample spans roughly 250,000 clones, about four fifths being singletons. This clone was observed a single time. CDR3 length equals 13 residues. The trim removed 3 bases at V and 0 bases at J, leaving 1 base unmatched. Germline CDR1 reads SQVTM; CDR2 reads ANQGSEA. This receptor was taken from a woman in her 40s who had been exposed to COVID-19. The sequenced material came from PBMCs or T cells enriched from blood (not recorded which). The V call is TRBV29-1, the J call TRBJ2-7, with 8 bases lining up with TRBD2. CDR3 in amino acids: CSVEAGGSYEQYF. The CDR3 DNA is TGCAGCGTTGAGGCGGGGGGCTCCTACGAGCAGTACTTC.